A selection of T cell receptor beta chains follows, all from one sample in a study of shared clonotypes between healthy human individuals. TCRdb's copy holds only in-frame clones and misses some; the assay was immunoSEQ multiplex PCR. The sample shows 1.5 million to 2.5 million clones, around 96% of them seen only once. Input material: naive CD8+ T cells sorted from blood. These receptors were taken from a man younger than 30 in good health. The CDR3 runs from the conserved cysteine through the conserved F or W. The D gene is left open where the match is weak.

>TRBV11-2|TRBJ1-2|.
CASSLVDNNYGYTF
TGTGCCAGCAGCTTAGTCGACAATAACTATGGCTACACCTTC
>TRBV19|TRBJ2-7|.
CASSDREGEQYF
TGTGCCAGTAGTGACAGGGAGGGCGAGCAGTACTTC
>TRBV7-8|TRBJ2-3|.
CASSSATDTQYF
TGTGCCAGCAGCTCGGCGACAGATACGCAGTATTTT
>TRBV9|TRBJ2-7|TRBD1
CASSAGQEYEQYF
TGTGCCAGCAGCGCAGGACAGGAGTACGAGCAGTACTTC
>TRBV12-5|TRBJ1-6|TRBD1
CASGEGQGNSPLHF
TGTGCTAGTGGCGAGGGACAGGGAAATTCACCCCTCCACTTT
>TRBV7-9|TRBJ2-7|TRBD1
CASSLDTGVNEQYF
TGTGCCAGCAGCTTAGATACAGGGGTGAACGAGCAGTACTTC
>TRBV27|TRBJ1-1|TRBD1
CASRGQGAVREAFF
TGTGCCAGCAGGGGACAGGGGGCGGTGAGGGAAGCTTTCTTT
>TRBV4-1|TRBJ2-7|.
CASSQAEQGYEQYF
TGCGCCAGCAGCCAAGCAGAACAGGGTTACGAGCAGTACTTC
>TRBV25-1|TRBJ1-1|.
CASSDNLEAFF
TGTGCCAGCAGTGATAATCTGGAAGCTTTCTTT
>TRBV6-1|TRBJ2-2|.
CASSEQAGPNTGELFF
TGTGCCAGCAGTGAGCAGGCAGGTCCGAACACCGGGGAGCTGTTTTTT
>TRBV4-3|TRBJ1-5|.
CASSHDNGAPQHF
TGCGCCAGCAGCCATGATAACGGAGCACCCCAGCATTTT
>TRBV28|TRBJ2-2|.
CASRTFRLSGELFF
TGTGCCAGCAGAACCTTCAGGCTTAGCGGGGAGCTGTTTTTT
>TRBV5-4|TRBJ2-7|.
CASSLGGSFYEQYF
TGTGCCAGCAGCTTGGGAGGGAGTTTCTACGAGCAGTACTTC
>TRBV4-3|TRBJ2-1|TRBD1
CASSLHGTGYNEQFF
TGCGCCAGCAGCCTCCATGGGACAGGGTACAATGAGCAGTTCTTC
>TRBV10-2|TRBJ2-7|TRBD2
CASSESPQGLATEQYF
TGCGCCAGCAGTGAGTCACCCCAGGGACTAGCGACCGAGCAGTACTTC
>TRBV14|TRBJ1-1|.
CASSQGVNTEAFF
TGTGCCAGCAGCCAAGGAGTGAACACTGAAGCTTTCTTT
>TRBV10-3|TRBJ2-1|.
CAISESLSFYNEQFF
TGTGCCATCAGTGAGTCGTTGAGCTTCTACAATGAGCAGTTCTTC
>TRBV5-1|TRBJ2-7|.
CASRLTESYEQYF
TGCGCCAGCAGGTTGACGGAGTCCTACGAGCAGTACTTC
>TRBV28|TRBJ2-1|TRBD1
CASSQGTGLYNEQFF
TGTGCCAGCAGTCAAGGGACAGGGCTTTACAATGAGCAGTTCTTC
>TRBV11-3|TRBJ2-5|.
CASSGGSLETQYF
TGTGCCAGCAGCGGGGGCTCGCTGGAGACCCAGTACTTC
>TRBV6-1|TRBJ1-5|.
CASSEKQFSNQPQHF
TGTGCCAGCAGTGAAAAACAGTTTAGCAATCAGCCCCAGCATTTT
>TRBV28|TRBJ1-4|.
CASSLLAGDEKLFF
TGTGCCAGCAGTTTACTGGCAGGGGATGAAAAACTGTTTTTT
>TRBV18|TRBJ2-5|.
CASSPLRQLQETQYF
TGTGCCAGCTCACCCCTGCGACAGCTCCAAGAGACCCAGTACTTC
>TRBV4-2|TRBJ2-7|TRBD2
CASSQETSGSSYEQYF
TGTGCCAGCAGCCAAGAGACTAGCGGGAGTTCCTACGAGCAGTACTTC